This entry lists 28 T cell receptor beta chains sequenced from one sample in a study of T-cell memory formation after mild COVID-19. TCRdb re-called the 5' RACE reads through MiXCR, storing one row per CDR3 protein. Of approximately 490,000 distinct CDR3 sequences in the sample, about 20% were seen once. Sequenced material: PBMCs or a T cell subset sorted from them (not recorded which). These receptor sequences come from an adult woman who had mild COVID-19 (a few samples of this study predate the infection). Cell type and time point are not known.

This chain links TRBV5-1 with TRBJ2-2, with D hard to call. The germline V gene encodes CDR1 SGHRS and CDR2 YFSETQ. Deletions cut 5 bases from V and 0 bases from J, with 11 bases between. The CDR3 spans 15 residues. The CDR3 loop is CASRRTVANTGELFF. The DNA for the CDR3 is TGCGCCAGCAGGAGGACGGTAGCGAACACCGGGGAGCTGTTTTTT.

About this clonotype itself: The junction departs from the called germline gene at one end, perhaps through a read error. The chain is built from TRBV20-1 and TRBJ1-2, with D possibly matching TRBD1 (5 bases). Germline V gene sequence: CDR1 DFQATT, CDR2 SNEGSKA (reference sequence). CDR3 length: 12 amino acids. The CDR3 here is CSAAGTNSGYTF. The CDR3 region has the DNA TGCAGTGCAGCCGGGACCAACTCTGGCTACACCTTC.

This clonotype has only a few counts. The chain recombines TRBV20-1 with TRBJ2-5, with 8 bases fitting TRBD2. After removal of 8 bases from V and 3 bases from J, the junction contained 17 bases not matched to a gene. Germline values: CDR1 DFQATT, CDR2 SNEGSKA (reference sequence). The CDR3 covers 16 residues. In nucleotides, the CDR3 is TGCAGTCGCTTTGGGGGGAGAGCGGGGGTGGAAGAGACCCAGTACTTC. Its protein is CSRFGGRAGVEETQYF.

The V gene is TRBV29-1, the J gene TRBJ1-1, with D tentatively TRBD1 (5 bases). In germline, CDR1 is SQVTM, CDR2 ANQGSEA. This CDR3 spans 10 amino acids. The V end lost 7 bases, the J end lost 3 bases, and 6 bases lay between the germline ends. The CDR3, as DNA: TGCAGCGGGGGGGACACTGAAGCTTTCTTT. It yields the protein CSGGDTEAFF.

The chain carries TRBV12-3 or TRBV12-4 and TRBJ1-1; D remains unclear. The CDR3 sequence is 17 residues long. V was shortened by 1 base and J by 1 base, with 16 bases between the two germline ends. The CDR3 DNA reads TGTGCCAGCAGTTTAGGGGTTTTCCGCAGGCGGAACACTGAAGCTTTCTTT. Its translation: CASSLGVFRRRNTEAFF.

CDR3 bases: TGTGCCAGCCGGGCTAGCGGCTACACAGATACGCAGTATTTT. Its translation: CASRASGYTDTQYF. The chain has TRBV19 and TRBJ2-3; the match to TRBD2 covers 7 bases. Looked up from germline, CDR1 is LNHDA and CDR2 is SQIVND (reference sequence). With 9 bases clipped from V and 2 bases from J, the junction kept 8 bases outside the gene matches. The CDR3 spans 14 residues.

V usage is TRBV7-9 and J usage is TRBJ2-5; 12 positions match TRBD1. Germline V gives CDR1 SEHNR, CDR2 FQNEAQ (reference sequence). The trim removed 5 bases at V and 4 bases at J, leaving 8 bases unmatched. The CDR3 contains 16 residues. The CDR3 region is CASSPNPGQGAETQYF. CDR3 nucleotide sequence: TGTGCCAGCAGCCCGAATCCGGGACAGGGGGCAGAGACCCAGTACTTC.

This clonotype was counted only a few times. A much larger clone differs by one base, so this may be a read error. CDR3 residues: CASSLAGPDTQYF. The CDR3 DNA is TGTGCCAGCAGCTTAGCGGGCCCAGATACGCAGTATTTT. V gene TRBV7-2 combines with J gene TRBJ2-3; D ambiguous. This CDR3 comprises 13 residues. Looked up from germline, CDR1 is SGHTA and CDR2 is FQGNSA. V dropped 0 bases and J dropped 4 bases, with 5 bases sitting between them.

This rearrangement joins TRBV29-1 to TRBJ1-1; D perhaps matches TRBD1 (5 bases). This CDR3 comprises 10 residues. Trimming stripped 4 bases from V and 11 bases from J, with 11 bases between. Per the germline V gene, CDR1 is SQVTM and CDR2 is ANQGSEA. CDR3 DNA sequence: TGCAGCGTTGTGGAGGGGCAGGCTTTCTTT. Amino acids: CSVVEGQAFF.

This clonotype was recorded many times. The rearrangement uses TRBV29-1 and TRBJ2-2; tentative D call: TRBD2 (5 bases). CDR1 and CDR2 (germline): SQVTM, ANQGSEA. The CDR3 runs 14 residues. Trimming left V 2 bases short and J 4 bases short, with 11 bases between. For the CDR3, the DNA is TGCAGCGTTGAATCCGGGGTGGCCACCGGGGAGCTGTTTTTT. Translation: CSVESGVATGELFF.

The chain employs TRBV6-1 and TRBJ2-1; 12 bases match TRBD2. Germline values: CDR1 MNHNS, CDR2 SASEGT. The V and J ends lost 1 base and 8 bases, in that order; junction bases with no gene match: 3. The CDR3 contains 15 residues. CDR3 residues: CASSEVLAGGDEQFF. CDR3 nucleotides: TGTGCCAGCAGTGAAGTTCTAGCGGGAGGGGATGAGCAGTTCTTC.

This clonotype appeared many times. V usage is TRBV5-1 and J usage is TRBJ2-1, with TRBD1 as a possible D gene (9 bases). The CDR3 contains 16 residues. Trimming took off 6 bases at V and 2 bases at J, with 18 bases between the two ends. Germline CDR1 reads SGHRS; CDR2 reads YFSETQ. CDR3 DNA: TGCGCCAGCACCCGGGGGGGACAGGGCACCTACAATGAGCAGTTCTTC. Its protein product is CASTRGGQGTYNEQFF.

This clonotype was observed a few times. The chain links TRBV11-2 to TRBJ1-5; maybe TRBD1 (5 bases). The CDR3 extends over 16 amino acids. CDR1 is SGHAT and CDR2 is FQNNGV in the germline V gene. V lost 5 bases to trimming and J lost 1 base, with 15 bases between them. The CDR3 loop reads CASSPQGRGSNQPQHF. CDR3 bases: TGTGCCAGCAGCCCGCAGGGTAGAGGAAGCAATCAGCCCCAGCATTTT. Full variable domain (outside the CDR3, taken from reference TRBV11-2 and TRBJ1-5): EAGVAQSPRYKIIEKRQSVAFWCNPISGHATLYWYQQILGQGPKLLIQFQNNGVVDDSQLPKDRFSAERLKGVDSTLKIQPAKLEDSAVYLCASSPQGRGSNQPQHFGDGTRLSIL.

This clonotype was detected only a few times. The chain has TRBV5-5 and TRBJ2-3; D gene uncertain. Germline V gene data show CDR1 as SGHKS and CDR2 as YYEKEE (reference sequence). This CDR3 contains 12 residues. Trimming removed 3 bases from V and 5 bases from J, with 7 bases in between. The CDR3, as DNA: TGTGCCAGCAGCTCTATAAAAGATACGCAGTATTTT. This encodes CASSSIKDTQYF.

This sequence joins TRBV5-1 and TRBJ2-1; 7 nucleotides agree with TRBD2. The V segment lost 3 bases and the J segment 12 bases; nucleotides outside the gene matches: 15. Germline V gives CDR1 SGHRS, CDR2 YFSETQ. The CDR3 has 15 amino acids. CDR3 residues: CASSSGVAEGGLQFF. The CDR3 DNA follows: TGCGCCAGCAGCTCTGGGGTGGCGGAGGGAGGGTTGCAGTTCTTC.

This clonotype came up a few times. The gene calls are TRBV5-5 and TRBJ2-1; 7 bases line up with TRBD2. Germline CDR1 reads SGHKS; CDR2 reads YYEKEE (reference sequence). The CDR3 length is 13 residues. V lost 4 bases to trimming and J lost 12 bases; unmatched junction nucleotides: 10. In DNA form, the CDR3 reads TGTGCCAGCAGCGGGAACGCGGGGGAGTGGCAGTTCTTC. Protein: CASSGNAGEWQFF.

V gene TRBV7-9 combines with J gene TRBJ2-3, with TRBD2 matching 10 bases. V shed 8 bases, J shed 2 bases, and the junction held 16 bases outside the gene matches. Germline V gene lookup returns CDR1 SEHNR and CDR2 FQNEAQ (reference sequence). The CDR3 sequence is 18 residues long. The CDR3 coding sequence is TGTGCCAGCCGACGCCTTAGCGGGGGGCAGCAGAACACAGATACGCAGTATTTT. This codes for CASRRLSGGQQNTDTQYF.

This clonotype turned up a few times. J is TRBJ1-4 and V is TRBV2; D is ambiguous. Between the trimmed V and J ends, which lost 4 bases and 3 bases, there was a span of 9 bases. The CDR3 spans 14 residues. Germline V gene data show CDR1 as SNHLY and CDR2 as FYNNEI. The CDR3 sequence: CASSGLSPNEKLFF. As DNA, the CDR3 is TGTGCCAGCAGTGGGCTGAGCCCTAATGAAAAACTGTTTTTT.

The chain employs TRBV12-3 or TRBV12-4 and TRBJ1-2; D call uncertain. The CDR3 has 12 residues. Trimming stripped 6 bases from V and 7 bases from J, with 12 bases between. The CDR3: CASRMWVGGYTF. The DNA for the CDR3 is TGTGCCAGCAGGATGTGGGTTGGTGGCTACACCTTC.

The chain couples TRBV4-2 to TRBJ2-6; D remains ambiguous. Trimming cost V 0 bases and J 2 bases, with 8 bases left between them. Germline V lookup: CDR1 LGHNA, CDR2 YNFKEQ. The CDR3 is made up of 16 amino acids. The CDR3 here is CASSQDRMAGANVLTF. The CDR3 bases are TGTGCCAGCAGCCAAGACAGGATGGCTGGGGCCAACGTCCTGACTTTC.

The V and J genes are TRBV5-1 and TRBJ2-3; 12 nucleotides line up with TRBD2. CDR3 length equals 17 residues. V dropped 3 bases and J dropped 4; count of bases not matched to a gene: 9. CDR1 and CDR2 (germline): SGHRS, YFSETQ. The CDR3 sequence: CASSSSGRVPFADTQYF. In DNA form, the CDR3 reads TGCGCCAGCAGCTCTAGCGGGAGGGTCCCTTTCGCAGATACGCAGTATTTT.

The table lists this clonotype with a few counts. This chain links TRBV5-1 with TRBJ1-4, with D possibly matching TRBD1 (6 bases). Germline V CDR1 and CDR2: SGHRS, YFSETQ. This CDR3 is 15 amino acids long. V lost 4 bases to trimming and J lost 8 bases, with 18 bases between them. CDR3 bases: TGCGCCAGCAGCGACGCAGGGGATCGTATGGAAAAACTGTTTTTT. This codes for CASSDAGDRMEKLFF. Drawing the rest from reference TRBV5-1 and TRBJ1-4, the complete variable domain is KAGVTQTPRYLIKTRGQQVTLSCSPISGHRSVSWYQQTPGQGLQFLFEYFSETQRNKGNFPGRFSGRQFSNSRSEMNVSTLELGDSALYLCASSDAGDRMEKLFFGSGTQLSVL.

This clonotype has at least ten counts. The chain links TRBV3-1 to TRBJ1-1; 7 nucleotides agree with TRBD1. After removal of 4 bases from V and 0 bases from J, the junction contained 2 bases not matched to a gene. CDR3 length equals 14 residues. CDR1 is LGHDT, CDR2 YNNKEL, per germline (reference sequence). The CDR3: CASSPGQVNTEAFF. The DNA of the CDR3 is TGTGCCAGCAGCCCCGGACAGGTGAACACTGAAGCTTTCTTT.

This clonotype was seen only a few times. The chain joins TRBV4-1 to TRBJ2-1, with D hard to call. The germline gives CDR1 MGHRA, CDR2 YSYEKL. This CDR3 has 15 amino acids. V lost 1 base, J lost 6 bases, and 13 bases lay in between. In DNA form, the CDR3 reads TGCGCCAGCAGCCAAGGATTTAATGGGGTCAATGAGCAGTTCTTC. Protein: CASSQGFNGVNEQFF.

The chain recombines TRBV6-5 with TRBJ2-2; D gene unclear. Germline CDR1 MNHEY, CDR2 SVGAGI. The germline V and J ends were trimmed by 10 bases and 1 base, with 7 bases remaining between them. CDR3 length: 12 amino acids. Here the CDR3 DNA reads TGTGCCACTCAGGAGAACACCGGGGAGCTGTTTTTT. Amino acid sequence: CATQENTGELFF.

This clonotype was observed many times. The chain links TRBV6-5 to TRBJ2-7, with TRBD1 matching 9 bases. CDR3 length: 15 residues. CDR1 MNHEY and CDR2 SVGAGI come from the germline V gene. V was pared by 7 bases and J by 11 bases, with 18 bases of the junction left unmatched. CDR3 nucleotide sequence: TGTGCCAGCAACGGGCAAACCGGGACAGGGAGAGGAGAGTACTTC. It yields the protein CASNGQTGTGRGEYF.

This chain uses TRBV3-1 with TRBJ2-2, with D possibly TRBD1 on 6 matching bases. The CDR3 runs to 14 residues. The germline gives CDR1 LGHDT, CDR2 YNNKEL (reference sequence). Trimming left V 6 bases short and J 4 bases short, with 12 bases between. CDR3 sequence: CASRQDSFTGELFF. The CDR3 DNA is TGTGCCAGCAGACAGGACAGCTTCACCGGGGAGCTGTTTTTT.

The V call is TRBV29-1, the J call TRBJ2-5; possible D gene TRBD1, 6 bases. From germline, CDR1 is SQVTM and CDR2 ANQGSEA. Trimming shortened V by 7 bases and J by 5 bases, and 17 bases separated the two germline ends. This CDR3 has 13 amino acids. The CDR3 loop is CSATSRGAETQYF. In DNA form, the CDR3 reads TGCAGCGCCACTTCCAGGGGAGCGGAGACCCAGTACTTC.